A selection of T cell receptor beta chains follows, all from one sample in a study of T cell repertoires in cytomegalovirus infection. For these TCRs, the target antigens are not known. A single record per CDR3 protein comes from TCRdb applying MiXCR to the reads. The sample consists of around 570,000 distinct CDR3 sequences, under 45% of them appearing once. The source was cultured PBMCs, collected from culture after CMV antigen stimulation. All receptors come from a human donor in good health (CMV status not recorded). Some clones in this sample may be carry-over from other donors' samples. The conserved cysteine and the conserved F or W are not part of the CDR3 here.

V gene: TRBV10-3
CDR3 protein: AISESGRTSTDTQY

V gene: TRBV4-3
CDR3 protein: ASSQDLSGFST

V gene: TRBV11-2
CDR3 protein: ASSPLSGTATQY

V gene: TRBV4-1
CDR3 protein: ASSQGPGTDTQY

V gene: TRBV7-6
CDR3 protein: ASFLFTANGYT

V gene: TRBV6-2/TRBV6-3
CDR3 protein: ARKTGQNYGYT

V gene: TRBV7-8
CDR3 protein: ASSSRQGDTEAF

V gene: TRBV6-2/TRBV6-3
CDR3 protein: ASSYQFGRSYEQY

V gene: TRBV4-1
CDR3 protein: ASSQEGRVEQF

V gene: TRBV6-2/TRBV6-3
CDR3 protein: ASSQQVLQETQY

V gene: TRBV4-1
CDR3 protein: ASGPSGTQETQY

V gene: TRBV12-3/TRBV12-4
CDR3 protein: ASSLGTGGETQY

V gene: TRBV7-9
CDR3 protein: ASSLLYNEQF

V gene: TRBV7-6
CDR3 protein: ASTRTGEYPHNSYT

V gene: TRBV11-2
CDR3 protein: ASSLVGPAGAF

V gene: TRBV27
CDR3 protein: ASSRRTSGVTDTQY

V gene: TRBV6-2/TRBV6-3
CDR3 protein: ASSQTPGLGWGEQF

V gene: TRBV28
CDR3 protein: ASSYPRDTFRGADTQY

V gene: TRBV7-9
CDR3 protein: ASGRGGGNQPQH

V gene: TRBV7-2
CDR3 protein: ASSSQGLSTDTQY

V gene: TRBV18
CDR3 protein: ASSPTSDSYEQY

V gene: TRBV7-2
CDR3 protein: ASRGQGWSNEKLF

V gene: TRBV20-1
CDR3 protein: SAREGSRNRPQH

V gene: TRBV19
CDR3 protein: ATRTSGTYNEQF

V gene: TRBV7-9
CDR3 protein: ASSPRTGWANEKLF

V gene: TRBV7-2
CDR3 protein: ASSLVDSSPLH

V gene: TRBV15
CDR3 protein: ATSRDLGPGGEQY

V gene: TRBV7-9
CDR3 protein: ASTQEYEQY

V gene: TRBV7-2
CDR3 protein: ASSSPPGDQF

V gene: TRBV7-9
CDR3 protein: ASSNDPATYEQY

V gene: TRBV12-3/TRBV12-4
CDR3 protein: ADRLAGVDTQY

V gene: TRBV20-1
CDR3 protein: SAAGTVQETQY

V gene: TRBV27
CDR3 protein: ADRVIRY

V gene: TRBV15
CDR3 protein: ATMGREGQNEQF

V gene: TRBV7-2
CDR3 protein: ASSLVSVSYEQY